The 20 T cell receptor beta chains listed next were all sequenced from one sample in a study of T cells after yellow fever vaccination. From the 5' RACE reads, TCRdb called clonotypes with MiXCR, one entry per CDR3 protein. Counted here are fewer than 500,000 distinct CDR3 sequences, over 15% occurring once; the ten biggest clones make up over 15%. This specimen was PBMCs, taken before the yellow fever booster vaccination. The receptor set was obtained from a man aged 18 to 30 who received the YFV17D yellow fever vaccine.

Only a few counts were recorded for this clonotype. This rearrangement joins TRBV7-8 to TRBJ2-7; D uncertain. V was clipped by 4 bases and J by 3 bases, with 10 bases between them. CDR1 is SGHVS, CDR2 FQNEAQ, per germline. The CDR3 spans 13 residues. The CDR3 sequence: CASSWRFLYEQYF. In DNA, the CDR3 is TGTGCCAGCAGCTGGCGCTTCCTCTACGAGCAGTACTTC.

This clonotype came up a few times. The chain carries TRBV10-3 and TRBJ2-6, with no clear D. Germline loops: CDR1 ENHRY, CDR2 SYGVKD. V lost 2 bases and J lost 3, with 8 bases in between. CDR3 length equals 15 residues. This chain's CDR3 is CAISETTVGANVLTF. In DNA form, the CDR3 reads TGTGCCATCAGTGAGACGACTGTTGGGGCCAACGTCCTGACTTTC.

The chain employs TRBV4-1 and TRBJ1-2, with 7 bases aligning to TRBD1. Per germline, CDR1 MGHRA and CDR2 YSYEKL. The CDR3 has 13 amino acids. V lost 4 bases and J lost 7; bases outside the gene matches: 6. The chain's CDR3 is CASSPQGISGYTF. CDR3 DNA sequence: TGCGCCAGCAGCCCACAGGGGATCTCTGGCTACACCTTC.

Only a few counts were recorded for this clonotype. The chain combines TRBV5-6 with TRBJ2-5, with 7 bases identical to TRBD2. Germline assignment: CDR1 SGHDT and CDR2 YYEEEE. V shed 6 bases, J shed 5 bases, and the junction held 13 bases outside the gene matches. This CDR3 contains 15 residues. This CDR3 reads CASTDARDYVETQYF. Written as DNA, the CDR3 is TGTGCCAGCACCGATGCCCGGGACTACGTGGAGACCCAGTACTTC.

The chain couples TRBV18 to TRBJ1-1; tentative D call: TRBD1 (5 bases). V was clipped by 3 bases and J by 0 bases, with 17 bases between them. The germline V gene encodes CDR1 KGHSH and CDR2 LQKENI. The CDR3 is 17 residues long. CDR3 in DNA: TGTGCCAGCTCACCCTGGGTACCAGCAGGGATGAACACTGAAGCTTTCTTT. This codes for CASSPWVPAGMNTEAFF.

This clonotype was counted ten times or more. This rearrangement joins TRBV20-1 to TRBJ2-3, with 9 bases matching TRBD1. The CDR3 is made up of 16 amino acids. Losses at the gene ends were 6 bases for V and 2 bases for J; bases not matched to a gene: 12. CDR1 DFQATT and CDR2 SNEGSKA come from the germline V gene (reference sequence). CDR3 amino acids: CSARKQGAGPTDTQYF. CDR3 sequence (DNA): TGCAGTGCGAGGAAACAGGGGGCAGGGCCCACAGATACGCAGTATTTT.

This chain connects TRBV6-5 to TRBJ2-1; D is uncertain. CDR3 length equals 13 residues. CDR1 is MNHEY and CDR2 is SVGAGI in the germline V gene. V gave up 5 bases and J gave up 6 bases, with 11 bases separating them. CDR3 coding DNA: TGTGCCAGCAGTCCGATCATGGGCAATGAGCAGTTCTTC. This encodes CASSPIMGNEQFF.

The V gene is TRBV28, the J gene TRBJ1-5; no clear D gene. Germline V CDR1 and CDR2: MDHEN, SYDVKM. This CDR3 has 15 residues. The V end lost 0 bases, the J end lost 8 bases, and 14 bases lay between the germline ends. The CDR3: CASSLWRAGEKPQHF. For the CDR3, the DNA is TGTGCCAGCAGTTTATGGCGGGCCGGGGAGAAGCCCCAGCATTTT.

This clonotype was seen only a few times. In DNA, the CDR3 is TGTGCCAGCAGCGGCCGATCGACAGTTTTTGGTGGAAACACCATATATTTT. Translated: CASSGRSTVFGGNTIYF. V usage is TRBV9 and J usage is TRBJ1-3, with a weak D call TRBD1 (5 bases). Trimming pared 3 bases from V and 3 bases from J, leaving 19 bases between. Germline V gene data show CDR1 as SGDLS and CDR2 as YYNGEE. CDR3 length equals 17 residues.

This CDR3 reads CASSRGEPTNEKLFF. In DNA, the CDR3 is TGTGCCAGCAGCCGAGGGGAACCAACTAATGAAAAACTGTTTTTT. V usage is TRBV12-3 or TRBV12-4 and J usage is TRBJ1-4, with D perhaps TRBD1 (5 bases). Trimming removed 6 bases from V and 0 bases from J, with 11 bases in between. This CDR3 is built from 15 residues.

This clonotype came up a few times. V gene TRBV4-3 combines with J gene TRBJ2-3; D is unresolved. This CDR3 has 15 residues. CDR1 and CDR2 from the germline V gene are LGHNA and YSLEER. V dropped 5 bases and J dropped 0 bases, with 12 bases sitting between them. The CDR3 sequence: CASSARPTSTDTQYF. Here the CDR3 DNA reads TGCGCCAGCAGCGCCCGGCCCACTAGCACAGATACGCAGTATTTT.

This chain connects TRBV7-9 to TRBJ2-7; 7 positions agree with TRBD1. Germline V gives CDR1 SEHNR, CDR2 FQNEAQ (reference sequence). V was clipped by 6 bases and J by 3 bases; unmatched bases: 5. This CDR3 spans 13 amino acids. Here the CDR3 reads CASRSDRDYEQYV. CDR3 coding DNA: TGTGCCAGCAGATCTGACAGGGACTACGAGCAGTACGTC.

CDR3 amino acids: CASSLVPGRTVEQYF. The DNA of the CDR3 is TGCGCCAGCAGCTTGGTTCCAGGGAGGACCGTCGAGCAGTACTTC. V gene TRBV5-1 combines with J gene TRBJ2-7, with a possible D match to TRBD2 (6 bases). The CDR3 loop spans 15 amino acids. Trimming took off 0 bases at V and 6 bases at J, with 16 bases between the two ends. Germline CDR1 reads SGHRS; CDR2 reads YFSETQ.

This chain links TRBV7-9 with TRBJ2-3; no reliable D call. The V gene's germline CDR1 is SEHNR and CDR2 FQNEAQ (reference sequence). V lost 4 bases, J lost 7 bases, and 6 bases lay in between. The CDR3 is 11 amino acids. CDR3 bases: TGTGCCAGCAGCTCTAAGAATACGCAGTATTTT. Its protein product is CASSSKNTQYF.

The V gene is TRBV9, the J gene TRBJ1-6, with 7 bases that match TRBD1. Unmatched junction bases numbered 9, after V lost 4 bases and J lost 8 bases. Per the germline V gene, CDR1 is SGDLS and CDR2 is YYNGEE. This CDR3 is 15 amino acids long. CDR3 bases: TGTGCCAGCAGCCAGGGGGGGGCCAAGTATTCACCCCTCCACTTT. Residues: CASSQGGAKYSPLHF.

This clonotype appeared a few times. The rearrangement links TRBV7-8 to TRBJ2-7; D might be TRBD2 (5 bases). In germline, CDR1 is SGHVS, CDR2 FQNEAQ. The CDR3 runs to 14 residues. V lost 5 bases, J lost 7 bases, and 18 bases lay in between. The CDR3 DNA is TGTGCCAGCAGCCCCATTGTTGTCCGAGGGGAGCAGTACGTC. This sequence encodes CASSPIVVRGEQYV.

The chain joins TRBV7-9 to TRBJ1-3; perhaps TRBD1 as D (6 bases). Trimming cost V 4 bases and J 0 bases, with 19 bases left between them. The CDR3 runs to 18 residues. Germline V gene sequence: CDR1 SEHNR, CDR2 FQNEAQ (reference sequence). CDR3 loop: CASSWEGDRPRSGNTIYF. The CDR3 nucleotides read TGTGCCAGCAGCTGGGAGGGCGACAGGCCTCGCTCTGGAAACACCATATATTTT.

J is TRBJ1-2 and V is TRBV20-1; TRBD1 agrees at 8 bases. V lost 2 bases to trimming and J lost 8 bases; unmatched junction nucleotides: 7. The CDR3 totals 13 residues. Per germline, CDR1 DFQATT and CDR2 SNEGSKA (reference sequence). This chain's CDR3 is CSARTQGAEGYTF. The CDR3 nucleotides are TGCAGTGCTAGAACCCAGGGGGCGGAAGGCTACACCTTC.

This clonotype was seen many times. The chain combines TRBV7-2 with TRBJ2-5; D unresolved. Trimming took 3 bases from V and 13 from J, leaving 12 bases between them. Germline CDR1 and CDR2: SGHTA and FQGNSA. This CDR3 is 11 amino acids long. CDR3 sequence (DNA): TGTGCCAGCAGCTTCGGACCGCGCCTGTACTTC. Translation gives CASSFGPRLYF.

The J gene is TRBJ2-7, the V gene TRBV7-2; 11 bases are a match to TRBD1. J lost 5 bases, V lost 6 bases, and 12 bases had no gene match. This CDR3 is built from 16 residues. Germline values: CDR1 SGHTA, CDR2 FQGNSA. The CDR3 DNA reads as TGTGCCAGCAGTCCCAGGACAGGGGGCGCGTGGGACGAGCAGTACGTC. Translation: CASSPRTGGAWDEQYV.